This T cell receptor (beta chain) was obtained from a study of brain T cells in children with intractable seizures. Findings and caveats of the study: Viral specificity was inferred only from CDR3 similarity; HCMV serostatus was unknown. Pre- and post-surgery blood differed in depth, so pre-surgery absences may be undersampling.

TCRdb's table, derived via immunoSEQ multiplex PCR, lists solely in-frame clones and lacks some. Altogether a few hundred thousand clones are present, over 90% being singletons, with the ten largest covering around 6%. Described time point: blood from clinic visit 5 months post-surgery; TSC patient then seizure free. Patients received at least one anti-epileptic drug before surgery. After removal of 4 bases from V and 10 bases from J, the junction contained 9 bases not matched to a gene. Germline V gives CDR1 LNHDA, CDR2 SQIVND (reference sequence). The CDR3 has 15 residues. This clone was recorded a few times. The antigen remains unidentified.

This chain joins TRBV19 and TRBJ1-6; the match to TRBD1 covers 8 bases. The receptor was derived from a boy younger than two with tuberous sclerosis and intractable seizures. The sequenced sample was peripheral blood, obtained around 5 months after surgery. CDR3 loop: CASSTETGVGSPLHF. The CDR3 DNA is TGTGCCAGTAGTACAGAGACAGGGGTAGGCTCACCCCTCCACTTT.